This T cell receptor (beta chain) was found in a study of shared clonotypes between healthy human individuals. The CDR3 has 15 amino acids. Germline CDR1 SGHTA, CDR2 FQGNSA. Trimming removed 1 base at V and 2 bases at J, with 9 bases between. The assay ran at deep level. The protocol was immunoSEQ multiplex PCR, while the TCRdb copy is restricted to in-frame clones and leaves out a portion. The sample holds under 1,100,000 clones; about 84% are singletons and the top ten take around 0.61%. The chain links TRBV7-2 to TRBJ2-1; no clear D. Sequenced input: memory CD4+ T cells from PBMCs. Subset specified: CD45RA-negative fraction. This TCR was recovered from a man aged 18 to 30 in good health. Some clones in this sample may be carry-over from other donors' samples. The CDR3 sequence: CASSLGTVTYNEQFF. The CDR3 DNA follows: TGTGCCAGCAGCTTAGGAACTGTCACCTACAATGAGCAGTTCTTC.